The clone carrying this TCR beta chain was recorded many times. Its matching antigen is unknown. TCRdb re-called the 5' RACE reads through MiXCR, storing one row per CDR3 protein. The sample lists about 240,000 distinct CDR3 sequences; 7.5% to 9% were seen once. The data were taken from a study of CD8 T cells in ankylosing spondylitis. CDR1 is SGHRS and CDR2 is YFSETQ in the germline V gene. V dropped 0 bases and J dropped 3 bases, with 10 bases sitting between them. CDR3 size: 14 residues. Study results and limitations: Clones that were linked to disease were CD8+ and were relatively rare in peripheral blood.

Sequenced input: blood, either unsorted or a sorted T cell fraction (not recorded which). The clonotype originates from a male donor with ankylosing spondylitis or in good health (not recorded which). The V call is TRBV5-1, the J call TRBJ2-7; tentatively, D is TRBD1 (6 bases). The CDR3 DNA is TGCGCCAGCAGCTTGGGACAGGAGTACTACGAGCAGTACTTC. This gives the protein CASSLGQEYYEQYF.